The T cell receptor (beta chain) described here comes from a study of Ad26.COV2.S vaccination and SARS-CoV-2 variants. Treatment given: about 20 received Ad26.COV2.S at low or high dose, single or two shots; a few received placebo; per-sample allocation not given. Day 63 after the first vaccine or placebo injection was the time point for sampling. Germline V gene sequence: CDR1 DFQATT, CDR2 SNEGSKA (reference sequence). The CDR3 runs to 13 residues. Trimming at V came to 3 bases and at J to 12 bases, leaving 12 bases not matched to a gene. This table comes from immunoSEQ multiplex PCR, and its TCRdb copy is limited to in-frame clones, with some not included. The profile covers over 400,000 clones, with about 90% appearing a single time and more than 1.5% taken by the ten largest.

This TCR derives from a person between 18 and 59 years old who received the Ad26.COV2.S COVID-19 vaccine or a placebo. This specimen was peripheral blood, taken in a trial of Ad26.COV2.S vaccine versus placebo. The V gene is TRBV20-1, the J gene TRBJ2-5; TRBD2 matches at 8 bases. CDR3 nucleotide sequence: TGCAGTGCTAGTTCGTCGCTAGCGGGTAGCGAGTACTTC. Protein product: CSASSSLAGSEYF.